This T cell receptor (beta chain) was documented in a study of blood T cells in healthy people across ages. The wider study: Capture by template switching was about one barcoded beta molecule per two T cells.

Primers used in a second PCR of roughly 6 to 11 cycles were a sample-barcoded 5' primer and a J-beta primer mix. TCRdb recomputed calls from the 5' RACE reads with MiXCR, one row per CDR3 protein. The sample holds fewer than 800,000 distinct CDR3 sequences; 21% are singletons and the top ten take 3% to 4.5%. Germline lookup yields CDR1 SQVTM and CDR2 ANQGSEA. Trimming removed 5 bases from V and 3 bases from J, with 11 bases in between. The length of the CDR3 is 12 residues. The rearrangement joins TRBV29-1 to TRBJ2-7; D unclear. The sample consisted of blood. This TCR was recovered from a man between 65 and 79 years old in good health. CDR3 loop: CSVYGGSYEQYF. The CDR3 bases are TGCAGCGTTTATGGCGGCAGCTACGAGCAGTACTTC.